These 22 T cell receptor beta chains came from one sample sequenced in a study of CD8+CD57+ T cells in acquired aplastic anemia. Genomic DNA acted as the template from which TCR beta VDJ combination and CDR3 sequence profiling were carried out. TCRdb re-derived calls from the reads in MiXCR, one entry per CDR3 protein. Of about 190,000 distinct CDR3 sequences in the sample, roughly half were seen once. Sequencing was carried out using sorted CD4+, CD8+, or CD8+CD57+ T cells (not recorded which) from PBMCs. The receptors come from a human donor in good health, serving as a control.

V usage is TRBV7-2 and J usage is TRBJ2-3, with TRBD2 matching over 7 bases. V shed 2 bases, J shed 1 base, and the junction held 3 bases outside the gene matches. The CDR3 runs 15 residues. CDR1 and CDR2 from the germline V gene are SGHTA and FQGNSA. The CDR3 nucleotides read TGTGCCAGCAGCTTAATGGCGGGGGGCACAGATACGCAGTATTTT. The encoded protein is CASSLMAGGTDTQYF.

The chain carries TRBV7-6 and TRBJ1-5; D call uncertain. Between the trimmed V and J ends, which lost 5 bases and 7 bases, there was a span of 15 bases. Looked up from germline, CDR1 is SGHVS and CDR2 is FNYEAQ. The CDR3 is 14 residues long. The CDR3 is CASSPSPDGQPQHF. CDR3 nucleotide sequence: TGTGCCAGCAGCCCCAGTCCGGACGGGCAGCCCCAGCATTTT.

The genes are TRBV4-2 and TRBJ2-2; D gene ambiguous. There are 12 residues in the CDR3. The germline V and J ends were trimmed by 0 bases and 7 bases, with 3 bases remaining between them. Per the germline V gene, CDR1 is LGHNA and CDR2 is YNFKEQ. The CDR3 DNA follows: TGTGCCAGCAGCCAAGACATCGGGGAGCTGTTTTTT. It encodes CASSQDIGELFF.

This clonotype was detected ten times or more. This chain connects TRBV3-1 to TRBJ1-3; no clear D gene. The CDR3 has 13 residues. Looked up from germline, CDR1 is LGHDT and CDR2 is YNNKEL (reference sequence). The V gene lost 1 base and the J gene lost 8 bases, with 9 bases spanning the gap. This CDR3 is CASSQGGSHTIYF. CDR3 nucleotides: TGTGCCAGCAGCCAAGGGGGTAGTCACACCATATATTTT.

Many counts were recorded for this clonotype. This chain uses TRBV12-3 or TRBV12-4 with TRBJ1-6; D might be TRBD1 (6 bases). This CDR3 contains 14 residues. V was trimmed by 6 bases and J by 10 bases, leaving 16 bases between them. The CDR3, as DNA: TGTGCCAGCAGCCGACAGGCGGGGCGGTCACCCCTCCACTTT. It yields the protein CASSRQAGRSPLHF.

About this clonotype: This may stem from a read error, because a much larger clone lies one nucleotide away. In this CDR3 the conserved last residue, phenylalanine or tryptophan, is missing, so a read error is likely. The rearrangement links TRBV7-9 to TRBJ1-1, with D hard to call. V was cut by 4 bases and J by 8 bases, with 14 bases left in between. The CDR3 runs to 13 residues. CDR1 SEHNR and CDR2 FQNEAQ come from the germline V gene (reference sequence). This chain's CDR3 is CASSSQAGSEAFS. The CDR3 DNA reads TGTGCCAGCAGCTCTCAGGCGGGGAGCGAAGCTTTCTCT.

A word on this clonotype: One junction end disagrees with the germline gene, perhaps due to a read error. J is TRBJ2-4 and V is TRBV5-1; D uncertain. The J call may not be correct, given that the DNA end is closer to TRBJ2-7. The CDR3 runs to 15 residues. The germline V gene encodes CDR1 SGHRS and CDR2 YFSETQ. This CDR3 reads CASSFLDPSPYEQYF. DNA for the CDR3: TGCGCCAGTAGCTTCTTGGACCCGAGCCCCTACGAGCAGTACTTC.

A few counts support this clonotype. In DNA, the CDR3 is TGTGCCAGCACAGGACCACCGGACAGCCTCTATGGCTACACCTTC. Protein product: CASTGPPDSLYGYTF. The chain combines TRBV5-6 with TRBJ1-2, with a weak D call TRBD1 (6 bases). The CDR3 loop spans 15 amino acids. The germline CDR1 and CDR2 sequences are SGHDT and YYEEEE. The V end was cut by 6 bases, the J end by 4 bases, with 19 bases between.

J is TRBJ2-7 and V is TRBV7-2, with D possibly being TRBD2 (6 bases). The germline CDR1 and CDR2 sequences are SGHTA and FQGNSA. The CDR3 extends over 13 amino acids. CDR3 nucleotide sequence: TGTGCCCGCAGGAGGGTAGCGGTCTACGAGCAGTACGTC. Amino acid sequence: CARRRVAVYEQYV.

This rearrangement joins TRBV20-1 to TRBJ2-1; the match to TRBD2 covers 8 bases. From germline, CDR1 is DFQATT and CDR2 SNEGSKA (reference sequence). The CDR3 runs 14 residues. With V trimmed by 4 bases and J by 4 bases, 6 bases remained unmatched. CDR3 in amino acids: CSAIRRGGYNEQFF. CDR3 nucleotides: TGCAGTGCTATTCGACGGGGGGGTTACAATGAGCAGTTCTTC.

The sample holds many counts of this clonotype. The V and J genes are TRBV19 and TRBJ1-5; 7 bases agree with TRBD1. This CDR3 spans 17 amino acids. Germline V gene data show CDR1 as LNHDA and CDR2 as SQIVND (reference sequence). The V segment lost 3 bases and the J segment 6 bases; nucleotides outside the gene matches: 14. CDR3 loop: CASSMGPGGGTAQPQHF. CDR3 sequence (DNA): TGTGCCAGTAGTATGGGGCCAGGAGGGGGCACCGCTCAGCCCCAGCATTTT.

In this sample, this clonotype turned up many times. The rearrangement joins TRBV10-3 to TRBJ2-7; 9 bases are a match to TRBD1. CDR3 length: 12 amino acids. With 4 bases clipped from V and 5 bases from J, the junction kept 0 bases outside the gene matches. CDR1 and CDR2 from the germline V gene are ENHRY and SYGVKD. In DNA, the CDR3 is TGTGCCATCAGTGGGACAGGGGACGAGCAGTACTTC. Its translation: CAISGTGDEQYF.

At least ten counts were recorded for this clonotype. CDR3 DNA: TGTGCCAGCAGTCAACAACCCCAAAGCTCCTATAATTCACCCCTCCACTTT. Its translation: CASSQQPQSSYNSPLHF. The chain uses TRBV12-3 or TRBV12-4 and TRBJ1-6; no firm D call. The V and J ends lost 5 bases and 0 bases respectively, with 14 bases between them. The CDR3 is made up of 17 amino acids.

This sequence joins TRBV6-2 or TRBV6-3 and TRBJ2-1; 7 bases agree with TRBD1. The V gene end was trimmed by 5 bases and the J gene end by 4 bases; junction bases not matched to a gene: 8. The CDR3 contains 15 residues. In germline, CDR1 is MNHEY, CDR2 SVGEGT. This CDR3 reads CASSQSRTGYNEQFF. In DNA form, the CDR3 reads TGTGCCAGCAGTCAGTCTAGGACAGGTTACAATGAGCAGTTCTTC.

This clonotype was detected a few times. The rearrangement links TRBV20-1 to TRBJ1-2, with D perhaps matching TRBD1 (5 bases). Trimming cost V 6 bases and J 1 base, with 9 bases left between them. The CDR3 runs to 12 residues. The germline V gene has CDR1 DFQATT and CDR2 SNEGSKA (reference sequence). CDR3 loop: CSASTVNYGYTF. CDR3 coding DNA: TGCAGTGCGTCGACAGTTAACTATGGCTACACCTTC.

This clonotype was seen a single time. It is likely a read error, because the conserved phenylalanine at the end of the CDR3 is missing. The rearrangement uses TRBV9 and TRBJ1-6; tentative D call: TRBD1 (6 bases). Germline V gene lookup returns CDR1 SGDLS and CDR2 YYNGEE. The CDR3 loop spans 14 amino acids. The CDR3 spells CASSLDRHNSPLHS. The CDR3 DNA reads TGCGCCAGCAGCCTAGACAGGCATAATTCACCCCTCCACTCT.

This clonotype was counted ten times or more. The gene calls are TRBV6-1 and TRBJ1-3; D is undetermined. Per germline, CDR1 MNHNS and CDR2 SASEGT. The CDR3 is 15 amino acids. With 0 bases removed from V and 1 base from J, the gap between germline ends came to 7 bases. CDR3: CASSEAQRSGNTIYF. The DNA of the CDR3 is TGTGCCAGCAGTGAAGCGCAGCGGTCTGGAAACACCATATATTTT.

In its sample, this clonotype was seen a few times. CDR3 nucleotides: TGTGCCAGCATCGAGGGGGCGAGCGGGGAGCTGTTTTTT. Amino acid sequence: CASIEGASGELFF. The chain has TRBV2 and TRBJ2-2; 7 bases are shared with TRBD1. Germline V gives CDR1 SNHLY, CDR2 FYNNEI. The V and J ends lost 7 bases and 7 bases, in that order; junction bases with no gene match: 6. The CDR3 has 13 residues. The full variable domain, its missing parts supplied by reference TRBV2 and TRBJ2-2, is EPEVTQTPSHQVTQMGQEVILRCVPISNHLYFYWYRQILGQKVEFLVSFYNNEISEKSEIFDDQFSVERPDGSNFTLKIRSTKLEDSAMYFCASIEGASGELFFGEGSRLTVL.

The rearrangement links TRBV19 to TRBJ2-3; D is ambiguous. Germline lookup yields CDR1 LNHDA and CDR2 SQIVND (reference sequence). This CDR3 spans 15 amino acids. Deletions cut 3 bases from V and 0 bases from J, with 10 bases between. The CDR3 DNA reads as TGTGCCAGTAGTATTCTCGAGGCTAGCACAGATACGCAGTATTTT. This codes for CASSILEASTDTQYF.

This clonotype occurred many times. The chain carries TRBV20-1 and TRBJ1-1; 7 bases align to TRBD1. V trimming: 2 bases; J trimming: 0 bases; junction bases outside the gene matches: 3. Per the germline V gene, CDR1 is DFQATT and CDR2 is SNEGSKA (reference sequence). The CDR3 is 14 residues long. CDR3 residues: CSARYGTVNTEAFF. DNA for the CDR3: TGCAGTGCTAGATACGGGACAGTGAACACTGAAGCTTTCTTT.

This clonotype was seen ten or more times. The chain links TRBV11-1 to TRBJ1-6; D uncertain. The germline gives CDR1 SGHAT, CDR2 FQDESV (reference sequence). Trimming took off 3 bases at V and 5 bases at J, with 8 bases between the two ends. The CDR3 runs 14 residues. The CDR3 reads CASSFKPNNSPLHF. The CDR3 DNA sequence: TGTGCCAGCAGCTTCAAACCTAATAATTCACCCCTCCACTTT. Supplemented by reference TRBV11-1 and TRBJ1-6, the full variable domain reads EAEVAQSPRYKITEKSQAVAFWCDPISGHATLYWYRQILGQGPELLVQFQDESVVDDSQLPKDRFSAERLKGVDSTLKIQPAELGDSAMYLCASSFKPNNSPLHFGNGTRLTVT.

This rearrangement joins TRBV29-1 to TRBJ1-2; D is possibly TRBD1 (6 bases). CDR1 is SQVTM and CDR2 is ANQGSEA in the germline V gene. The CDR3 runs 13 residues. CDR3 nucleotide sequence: TGCAGTGCTACTCTGACTAGCGGGGGCGGCTACACCTTC. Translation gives CSATLTSGGGYTF.